The table lists the clone carrying this T cell receptor beta chain with a few counts. Other DNA sequences in the same sample also yield this CDR3. This entry is derived from a study of cytomegalovirus exposure and HLA in healthy donors. Study-wide background: In an earlier analysis, some 110 million unique TCR beta sequences were found from some 180 million T cells.

Despite likely unrecorded immune exposures, the donors were nominally healthy at the time of sampling. The PCR contained 60 Vbeta and 13 Jbeta primers. Original methodology: A later analysis counted about 80 million unique TCR beta chains, some 11 million shared. The table came from immunoSEQ multiplex PCR; TCRdb's copy has only in-frame clones and leaves some out. V and J calls and clone size are copied from that table; D and trimming were computed from the DNA. The sample contains over 250,000 clones, about 75% of which appear only once. This CDR3 region has 11 residues. Trimming took off 3 bases at V and 6 bases at J, with 7 bases between the two ends. Germline-derived CDR1 and CDR2 are DFQATT and SNEGSKA (reference sequence).

This receptor was obtained from a female donor in good health and CMV-seronegative. This chain connects TRBV20-1 to TRBJ2-3; no clear D. Sequencing was performed on PBMCs. The CDR3 region has the DNA TGCAGTGCTAGTTCAGGCGATACGCAGTATTTT. Protein: CSASSGDTQYF.